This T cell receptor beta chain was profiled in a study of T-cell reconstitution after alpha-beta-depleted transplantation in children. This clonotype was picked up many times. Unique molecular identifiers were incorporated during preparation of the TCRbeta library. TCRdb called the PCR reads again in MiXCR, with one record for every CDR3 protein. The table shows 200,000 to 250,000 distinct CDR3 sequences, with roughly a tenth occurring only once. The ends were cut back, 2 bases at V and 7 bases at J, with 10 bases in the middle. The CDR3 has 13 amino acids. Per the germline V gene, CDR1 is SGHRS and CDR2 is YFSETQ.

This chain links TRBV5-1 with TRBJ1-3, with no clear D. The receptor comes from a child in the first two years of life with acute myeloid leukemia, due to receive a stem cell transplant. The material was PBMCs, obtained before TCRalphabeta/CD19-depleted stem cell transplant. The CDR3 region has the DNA TGCGCCAGCAGCTTATCCGAGAGGAACACCATATATTTT. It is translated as CASSLSERNTIYF. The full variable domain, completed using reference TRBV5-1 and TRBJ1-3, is KAGVTQTPRYLIKTRGQQVTLSCSPISGHRSVSWYQQTPGQGLQFLFEYFSETQRNKGNFPGRFSGRQFSNSRSEMNVSTLELGDSALYLCASSLSERNTIYFGEGSWLTVV.